This TCR beta chain was found in a study of CD8+CD57+ T cells in acquired aplastic anemia. Study-wide context: The study obtained an average of roughly 2.9 ug of DNA from sorted CD4+ and CD8+ cells. Points from the study as a whole: Patient and control CD8+ Simpson's diversity was not significantly different.

The table lists this clonotype with a few counts. Its antigen remains unknown. Per germline, CDR1 DFQATT and CDR2 SNEGSKA (reference sequence). The CDR3 contains 9 residues. Patients included in sequencing had previously demonstrated CD8+CD57+ cell expansion by flow cytometry. Each patient had severe acquired aplastic anemia. At blood sampling, none of the patients had yet received therapy. Researchers used genomic DNA as the template to profile TCR beta VDJ and CDR3. A single record per CDR3 protein comes from TCRdb applying MiXCR to the reads. The sample consists of about 180,000 distinct CDR3 sequences, roughly 65% of them appearing once.

The TCR originated in a human donor with aplastic anemia. Sequenced input: sorted CD4+, CD8+, or CD8+CD57+ T cells (not recorded which) from PBMCs. The chain joins TRBV20-1 to TRBJ1-2; no firm D call. CDR3 sequence: CREPIGYTF. The CDR3 DNA is TGCAGGGAACCGATTGGCTACACCTTC.